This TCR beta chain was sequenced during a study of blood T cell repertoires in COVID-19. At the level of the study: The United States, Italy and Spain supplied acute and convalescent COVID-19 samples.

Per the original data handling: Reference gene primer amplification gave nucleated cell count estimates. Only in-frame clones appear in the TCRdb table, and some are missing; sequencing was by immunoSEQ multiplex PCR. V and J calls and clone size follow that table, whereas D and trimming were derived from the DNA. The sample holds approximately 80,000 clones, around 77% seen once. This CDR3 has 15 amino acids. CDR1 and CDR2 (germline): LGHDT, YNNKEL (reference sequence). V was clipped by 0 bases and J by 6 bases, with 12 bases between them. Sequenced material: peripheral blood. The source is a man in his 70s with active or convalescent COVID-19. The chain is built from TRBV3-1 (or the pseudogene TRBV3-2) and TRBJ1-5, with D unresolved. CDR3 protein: CASSQELGTGQPQHF. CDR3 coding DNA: TGTGCCAGCAGCCAAGAGTTGGGTACGGGTCAGCCCCAGCATTTT.